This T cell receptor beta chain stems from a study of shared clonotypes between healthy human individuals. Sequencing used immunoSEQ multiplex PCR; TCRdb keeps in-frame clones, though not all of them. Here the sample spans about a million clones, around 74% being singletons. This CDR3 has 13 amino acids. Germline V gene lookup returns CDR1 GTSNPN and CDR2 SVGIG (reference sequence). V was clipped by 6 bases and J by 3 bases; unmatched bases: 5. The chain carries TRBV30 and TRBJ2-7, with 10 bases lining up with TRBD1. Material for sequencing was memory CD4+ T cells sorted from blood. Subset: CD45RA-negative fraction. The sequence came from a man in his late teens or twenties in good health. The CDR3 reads CACAGTGVYEQYF. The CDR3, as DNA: TGTGCCTGTGCCGGGACAGGGGTCTACGAGCAGTACTTC.